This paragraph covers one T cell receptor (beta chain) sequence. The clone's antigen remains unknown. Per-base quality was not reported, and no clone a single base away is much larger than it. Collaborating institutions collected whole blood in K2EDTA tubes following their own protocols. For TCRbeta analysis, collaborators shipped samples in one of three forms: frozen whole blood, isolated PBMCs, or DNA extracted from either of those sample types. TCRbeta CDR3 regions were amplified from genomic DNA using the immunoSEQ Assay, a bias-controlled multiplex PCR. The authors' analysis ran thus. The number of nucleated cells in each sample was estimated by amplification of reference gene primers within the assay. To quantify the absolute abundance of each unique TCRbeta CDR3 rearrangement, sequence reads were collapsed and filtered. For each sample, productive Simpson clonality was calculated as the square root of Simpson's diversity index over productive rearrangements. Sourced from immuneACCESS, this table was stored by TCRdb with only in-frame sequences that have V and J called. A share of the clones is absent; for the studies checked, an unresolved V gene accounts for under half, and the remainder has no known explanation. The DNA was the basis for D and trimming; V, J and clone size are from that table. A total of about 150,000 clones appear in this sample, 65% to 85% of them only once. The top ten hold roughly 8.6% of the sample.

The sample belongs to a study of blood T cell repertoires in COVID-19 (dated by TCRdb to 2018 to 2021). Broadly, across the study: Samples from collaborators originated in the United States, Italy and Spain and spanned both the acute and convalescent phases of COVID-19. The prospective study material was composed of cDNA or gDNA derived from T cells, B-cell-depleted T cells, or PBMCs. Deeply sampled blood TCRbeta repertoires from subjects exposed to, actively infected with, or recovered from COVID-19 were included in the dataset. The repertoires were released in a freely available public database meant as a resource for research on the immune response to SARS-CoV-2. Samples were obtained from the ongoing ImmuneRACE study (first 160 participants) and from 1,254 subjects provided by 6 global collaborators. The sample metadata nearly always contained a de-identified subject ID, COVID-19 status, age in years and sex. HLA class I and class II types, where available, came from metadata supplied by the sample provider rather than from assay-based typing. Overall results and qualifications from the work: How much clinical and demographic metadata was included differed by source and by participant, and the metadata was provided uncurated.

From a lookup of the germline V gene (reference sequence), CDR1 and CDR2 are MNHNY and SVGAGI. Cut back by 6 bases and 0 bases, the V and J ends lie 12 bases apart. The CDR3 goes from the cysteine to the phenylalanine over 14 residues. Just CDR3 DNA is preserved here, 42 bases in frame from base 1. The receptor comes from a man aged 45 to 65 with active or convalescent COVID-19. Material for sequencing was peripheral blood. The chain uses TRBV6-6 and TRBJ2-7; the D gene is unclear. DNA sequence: TGTGCCAGCAGCGAGACGCGGAGCTCCTACGAGCAGTACTTC. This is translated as CASSETRSSYEQYF.